Below, 28 T cell receptor beta chains from the same sample are listed, as sequenced in a study of T cell responses to AZD1222 COVID-19 vaccine. Produced via immunoSEQ multiplex PCR; TCRdb's table is partial and in-frame only. The sample has about 130,000 clones; roughly 87% are singletons. The sequencing here drew on peripheral blood, taken on day 0 of AZD1222 vaccination. All receptors come from an adult in good health.

This chain connects TRBV19 to TRBJ1-4; TRBD1 is a possible D gene (6 bases). This CDR3 has 15 amino acids. Germline CDR1 and CDR2: LNHDA and SQIVND (reference sequence). The V end lost 6 bases, the J end lost 0 bases, and 11 bases lay between the germline ends. The CDR3: CASRDTGTTNEKLFF. The CDR3 DNA sequence: TGTGCCAGTAGGGATACAGGGACAACTAATGAAAAACTGTTTTTT.

The CDR3 region is CASSLVGITGYSYNSPLHF. The CDR3 bases are TGTGCCAGCAGCTTAGTCGGGATAACAGGGTACTCCTATAATTCACCCCTCCACTTT. The V gene is TRBV7-2, the J gene TRBJ1-6, with a weak D call TRBD1 (6 bases). The V gene's germline CDR1 is SGHTA and CDR2 FQGNSA. With 1 base removed from V and 0 bases from J, the gap between germline ends came to 16 bases. The CDR3 runs 19 residues.

The V and J genes are TRBV20-1 and TRBJ2-1, with D unclear. Germline CDR1 is DFQATT and CDR2 is SNEGSKA (reference sequence). The ends were cut back, 4 bases at V and 10 bases at J, with 11 bases in the middle. The CDR3 runs to 11 residues. This CDR3 reads CSAKAGREQFF. The CDR3 nucleotides read TGCAGTGCTAAGGCAGGTAGGGAGCAGTTCTTC.

The rearrangement joins TRBV13 to TRBJ1-1; the D gene is possibly TRBD1 (5 bases). Germline CDR1 is PRHDT and CDR2 is FYEKMQ (reference sequence). Trimming shortened V by 3 bases and J by 11 bases, and 13 bases separated the two germline ends. The CDR3 is 12 residues long. CDR3 residues: CASSLGPGPAFF. The DNA of the CDR3 is TGTGCCAGCAGCTTGGGGCCGGGACCCGCTTTCTTT.

The chain couples TRBV15 to TRBJ1-2; D call uncertain. Per germline, CDR1 LNHNV and CDR2 YYDKDF (reference sequence). The CDR3 totals 15 residues. V was pared by 0 bases and J by 3 bases, with 11 bases between. The CDR3 protein is CATSRDAGVYYGYTF. DNA for the CDR3: TGTGCCACCAGCAGAGACGCCGGGGTGTACTATGGCTACACCTTC.

The chain employs TRBV28 and TRBJ2-2; 11 positions match TRBD2. The V segment lost 6 bases and the J segment 6 bases; nucleotides outside the gene matches: 6. The CDR3 is made up of 15 amino acids. Per germline, CDR1 MDHEN and CDR2 SYDVKM. The DNA for the CDR3 is TGTGCCAGCAGCTTTAGCGGGGGGGCACCCGGGGAGCTGTTTTTT. This gives the protein CASSFSGGAPGELFF.

This chain joins TRBV5-1 and TRBJ2-7; TRBD1 or TRBD2 may be the D gene (6 bases each). The germline V gene encodes CDR1 SGHRS and CDR2 YFSETQ. Trimming took off 0 bases at V and 7 bases at J, with 20 bases between the two ends. The CDR3 has 16 amino acids. This CDR3 is CASSLGGRVGAGEQYF. In DNA form, the CDR3 reads TGCGCCAGCAGCTTGGGCGGCCGGGTGGGGGCGGGGGAGCAGTACTTC.

This chain joins TRBV19 and TRBJ1-4, with D maybe TRBD1 (5 bases). The V gene lost 1 base and the J gene lost 0 bases, with 15 bases spanning the gap. The CDR3 sequence is 18 residues long. Germline CDR1 reads LNHDA; CDR2 reads SQIVND (reference sequence). The CDR3 nucleotides are TGTGCCAGTAGTATAGGCTATCCGGGGGATGCAACTAATGAAAAACTGTTTTTT. As protein: CASSIGYPGDATNEKLFF.

This CDR3 is CASSVALGLGRTQYF. In DNA, the CDR3 is TGTGCCAGCAGCGTAGCCCTGGGCCTAGGTAGGACGCAGTATTTT. V usage is TRBV9 and J usage is TRBJ2-3; unclear D gene. V was pared by 0 bases and J by 9 bases, with 17 bases between. Looked up from germline, CDR1 is SGDLS and CDR2 is YYNGEE. The CDR3 covers 15 residues.

This rearrangement joins TRBV11-3 to TRBJ2-2, with 9 bases that match TRBD1. The CDR3 covers 15 residues. The V and J ends lost 5 bases and 5 bases, in that order; junction bases with no gene match: 6. From germline, CDR1 is SGHNT and CDR2 YENEEA. CDR3 sequence: CASSPGQGTTGELFF. The CDR3 coding sequence is TGTGCCAGCAGCCCAGGACAGGGGACTACCGGGGAGCTGTTTTTT.

The chain recombines TRBV28 with TRBJ1-4; 9 positions agree with TRBD1. Germline V lookup: CDR1 MDHEN, CDR2 SYDVKM. The length of the CDR3 is 14 residues. Trimming took 3 bases from V and 8 from J; bases not matched to a gene: 4. The CDR3, as DNA: TGTGCCAGCAGTTTGGGACAGGGAAGCGAAAAACTGTTTTTT. It encodes CASSLGQGSEKLFF.

The chain combines TRBV30 with TRBJ2-3, with 10 positions matching TRBD2. The germline gives CDR1 GTSNPN, CDR2 SVGIG (reference sequence). V shed 5 bases, J shed 6 bases, and the junction held 8 bases outside the gene matches. The CDR3 totals 14 residues. CDR3 DNA sequence: TGTGCCTGGGAGAGGACTAGCGGACGGGATACGCAGTATTTT. Protein: CAWERTSGRDTQYF.

This sequence joins TRBV7-2 and TRBJ1-5; 7 bases match TRBD1. Germline V gene sequence: CDR1 SGHTA, CDR2 FQGNSA. Losses at the gene ends were 4 bases for V and 0 bases for J; bases not matched to a gene: 6. This CDR3 spans 16 amino acids. In DNA, the CDR3 is TGTGCCAGCAGCTCCGGACAGGTAGATAGCAATCAGCCCCAGCATTTT. Translation: CASSSGQVDSNQPQHF. Complete variable domain (other parts from reference TRBV7-2 and TRBJ1-5): GAGVSQSPSNKVTEKGKDVELRCDPISGHTALYWYRQSLGQGLEFLIYFQGNSAPDKSGLPSDRFSAERTGGSVSTLTIQRTQQEDSAVYLCASSSGQVDSNQPQHFGDGTRLSIL.

The rearrangement links TRBV7-3 to TRBJ2-5; D is possibly TRBD1 (5 bases). Germline values: CDR1 SGHTA, CDR2 FQGTGA. The CDR3 totals 13 residues. Trimming pared 5 bases from V and 1 base from J, leaving 8 bases between. In DNA form, the CDR3 reads TGTGCCAGCAGCCTCGACAGCCAAGAGACCCAGTACTTC. This codes for CASSLDSQETQYF.

The genes are TRBV6-5 and TRBJ1-5; D gene uncertain. The CDR3 consists of 13 residues. CDR1 is MNHEY and CDR2 is SVGAGI in the germline V gene. V lost 6 bases and J 2 bases, leaving 8 bases between the germline ends. CDR3 loop: CASRVDGNQPQHF. The CDR3 DNA reads as TGTGCCAGCAGGGTTGACGGCAATCAGCCCCAGCATTTT.

This chain connects TRBV7-9 to TRBJ2-5, with D possibly TRBD2 on 5 matching bases. The length of the CDR3 is 16 residues. V lost 1 base and J lost 3, with 15 bases in between. Germline-derived CDR1 and CDR2 are SEHNR and FQNEAQ (reference sequence). CDR3 region: CASSLGLLGSKETQYF. CDR3 nucleotides: TGTGCCAGCAGCTTAGGGCTCTTAGGGAGTAAAGAGACCCAGTACTTC.

This clone occurred a few times. The CDR3 is CAWTGTDGNTIYF. In nucleotides, the CDR3 is TGTGCCTGGACCGGGACAGACGGAAACACCATATATTTT. The rearrangement links TRBV30 to TRBJ1-3, with 7 bases identical to TRBD1. Per germline, CDR1 GTSNPN and CDR2 SVGIG (reference sequence). This CDR3 has 13 residues. V dropped 4 bases and J dropped 4; count of bases not matched to a gene: 4.

The chain is built from TRBV1 and TRBJ2-3; whether TRBD2, the table's D call, matches the DNA was not checked. TRBV1 is a pseudogene. The CDR3 has 17 residues. This CDR3 is CTSSHPSTSPNTDTQYF. In DNA, the CDR3 is TGCACCAGCAGCCACCCGTCGACTAGCCCTAACACAGATACGCAGTATTTT.

This chain links TRBV4-1 with TRBJ1-3; TRBD1 is a possible D gene (5 bases). V lost 4 bases and J 2 bases, leaving 18 bases between the germline ends. In germline, CDR1 is MGHRA, CDR2 YSYEKL. There are 17 residues in the CDR3. CDR3 DNA sequence: TGCGCCAGCAGCCGCGGGGGGGTCGTAATCCCTGGAAACACCATATATTTT. Protein product: CASSRGGVVIPGNTIYF.

In its sample, this clone was seen once. The chain carries TRBV9 and TRBJ1-3, with unresolved D. V was shortened by 0 bases and J by 0 bases, with 10 bases between the two germline ends. The germline CDR1 and CDR2 sequences are SGDLS and YYNGEE. The CDR3 totals 16 residues. DNA for the CDR3: TGTGCCAGCAGCGTAGGGATCAGCGACTCTGGAAACACCATATATTTT. It specifies CASSVGISDSGNTIYF.

This sequence joins TRBV5-4 and TRBJ1-5; no firm D call. Germline lookup yields CDR1 SGHNT and CDR2 YYREEE (reference sequence). This CDR3 has 13 amino acids. V lost 2 bases, J lost 3 bases, and 6 bases lay in between. In nucleotides, the CDR3 is TGTGCCAGCAGCTTACGTCTCAATCAGCCCCAGCATTTT. It yields the protein CASSLRLNQPQHF. Full variable domain (rest looked up from reference TRBV5-4 and TRBJ1-5): ETGVTQSPTHLIKTRGQQVTLRCSSQSGHNTVSWYQQALGQGPQFIFQYYREEENGRGNFPPRFSGLQFPNYSSELNVNALELDDSALYLCASSLRLNQPQHFGDGTRLSIL.

J is TRBJ1-2 and V is TRBV29-1; tentative D call: TRBD1 (6 bases). The CDR3 is 13 residues long. The germline V gene encodes CDR1 SQVTM and CDR2 ANQGSEA. V gave up 4 bases and J gave up 8 bases, with 17 bases separating them. The CDR3 is CSVVLGAAEGYTF. The CDR3 coding sequence is TGCAGCGTTGTTCTGGGGGCTGCCGAGGGCTACACCTTC.

This clone turned up a few times. The gene calls are TRBV6-5 and TRBJ2-5; unclear D gene. CDR3 length: 12 amino acids. CDR1 and CDR2 (germline): MNHEY, SVGAGI. Trimming removed 2 bases at V and 0 bases at J, with 1 base between. Written as DNA, the CDR3 is TGTGCCAGCAGTTACAACCAAGAGACCCAGTACTTC. Translating it yields CASSYNQETQYF.

This clone was seen just once. In the same sample, other DNA sequences code for this CDR3. V gene TRBV30 combines with J gene TRBJ2-5; no clear D gene. The germline gives CDR1 GTSNPN, CDR2 SVGIG (reference sequence). The V end was cut by 0 bases, the J end by 4 bases, with 3 bases between. The CDR3 runs to 11 residues. The DNA for the CDR3 is TGTGCCTGGAGTGTTGGAGAGACCCAGTACTTC. Its translation: CAWSVGETQYF. The whole variable domain, remainder taken from reference TRBV30 and TRBJ2-5, is SQTIHQWPATLVQPVGSPLSLECTVEGTSNPNLYWYRQAAGRGLQLLFYSVGIGQISSEVPQNLSASRPQDRQFILSSKKLLLSDSGFYLCAWSVGETQYFGPGTRLLVL.

This clone was counted between two and nine times. This sequence joins TRBV7-9 and TRBJ2-2; D is uncertain. The V end was cut by 5 bases, the J end by 4 bases, with 11 bases between. The CDR3 has 14 amino acids. Looked up from germline, CDR1 is SEHNR and CDR2 is FQNEAQ (reference sequence). The CDR3 DNA reads as TGTGCCAGCAGCCCCACCCCTGGCACCGGGGAGCTGTTTTTT. This translates into CASSPTPGTGELFF.

The genes are TRBV29-1 and TRBJ2-3, with 11 bases fitting TRBD1. Trimming at V came to 3 bases and at J to 4 bases, leaving 6 bases not matched to a gene. The CDR3 extends over 15 amino acids. Germline CDR1 is SQVTM and CDR2 is ANQGSEA. In nucleotides, the CDR3 is TGCAGCGTTGAGATCCGGGACAGGGGGTCAGATACGCAGTATTTT. Its protein product is CSVEIRDRGSDTQYF.

The chain couples TRBV28 to TRBJ1-1, with a possible D match to TRBD1 (6 bases). Trimming left V 2 bases short and J 0 bases short, with 16 bases between. The CDR3 totals 17 residues. Germline CDR1 MDHEN, CDR2 SYDVKM. The CDR3 coding sequence is TGTGCCAGCAGTTTAATCGTTACAGGGAAGATGAACACTGAAGCTTTCTTT. Protein: CASSLIVTGKMNTEAFF.

CDR3 bases: TGTGCCACTCGGACTTCCGGGTCGGAAGAGCAGTACTTC. It translates to CATRTSGSEEQYF. The chain employs TRBV6-5 and TRBJ2-7; a weak D match, TRBD2 (5 bases). The V end lost 10 bases, the J end lost 7 bases, and 20 bases lay between the germline ends. The length of the CDR3 is 13 residues. From germline, CDR1 is MNHEY and CDR2 SVGAGI.